This T cell receptor beta chain was documented in a study of identical twins. In its sample, this clonotype was seen a few times. Its antigen is unidentified. All donors were healthy, and all were Caucasian. The CDR3 extends over 16 amino acids. Trimming took 2 bases from V and 0 from J; bases not matched to a gene: 7. Notes on the study in general: The same donors were not followed; conclusions instead depended on cross-sectional statistical analysis.

A universal primer site was added by template switching, and unique molecular identifiers were carried by the cDNA. TCRdb reanalysed the 5' RACE reads using MiXCR and keeps one entry per CDR3 protein. The data show 700,000 to 950,000 distinct CDR3 sequences, around an eighth seen once. This sample also belongs to another study, concerning yellow fever vaccine responses in identical twins.

Source material: PBMCs. V and J are TRBV12-3 or TRBV12-4 and TRBJ2-7, with TRBD2 matching over 7 bases. This sequence originates from a woman under 30 in good health. The CDR3 nucleotides read TGTGCCAGCAGTTTATCTAGCGGATTTAGCTCCTACGAGCAGTACTTC. Translation gives CASSLSSGFSSYEQYF.